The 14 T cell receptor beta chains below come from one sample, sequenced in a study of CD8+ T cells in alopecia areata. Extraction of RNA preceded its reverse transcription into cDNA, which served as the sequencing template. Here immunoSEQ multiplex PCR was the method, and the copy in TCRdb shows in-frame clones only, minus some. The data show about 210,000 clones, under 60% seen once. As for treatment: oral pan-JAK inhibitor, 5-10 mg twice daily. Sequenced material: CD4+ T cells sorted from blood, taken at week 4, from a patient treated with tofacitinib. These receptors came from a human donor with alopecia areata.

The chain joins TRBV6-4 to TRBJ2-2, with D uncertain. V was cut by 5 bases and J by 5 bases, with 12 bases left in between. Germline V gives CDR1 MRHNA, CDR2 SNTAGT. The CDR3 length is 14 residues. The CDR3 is CASSPLPATGELFF. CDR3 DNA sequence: TGTGCCAGCAGTCCACTCCCGGCAACCGGGGAGCTGTTTTTT.

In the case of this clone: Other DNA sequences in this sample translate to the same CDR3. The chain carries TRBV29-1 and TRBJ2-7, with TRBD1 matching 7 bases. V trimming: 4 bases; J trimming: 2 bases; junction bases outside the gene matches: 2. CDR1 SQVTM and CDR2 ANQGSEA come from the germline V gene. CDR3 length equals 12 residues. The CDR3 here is CSVGTGPYEQYF. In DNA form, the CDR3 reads TGCAGCGTTGGGACAGGTCCCTACGAGCAGTACTTC.

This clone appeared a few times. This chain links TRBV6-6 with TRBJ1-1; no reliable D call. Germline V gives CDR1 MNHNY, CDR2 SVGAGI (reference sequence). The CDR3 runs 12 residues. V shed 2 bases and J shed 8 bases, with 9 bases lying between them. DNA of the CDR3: TGTGCCAGCAGTTACGACCAGTCCGAAGCTTTCTTT. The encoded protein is CASSYDQSEAFF.

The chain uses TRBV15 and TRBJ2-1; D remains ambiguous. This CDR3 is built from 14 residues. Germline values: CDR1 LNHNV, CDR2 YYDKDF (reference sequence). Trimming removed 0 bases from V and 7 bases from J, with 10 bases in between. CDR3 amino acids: CATSRDGLGNEQFF. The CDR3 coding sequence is TGTGCCACCAGCAGAGATGGATTGGGGAATGAGCAGTTCTTC.

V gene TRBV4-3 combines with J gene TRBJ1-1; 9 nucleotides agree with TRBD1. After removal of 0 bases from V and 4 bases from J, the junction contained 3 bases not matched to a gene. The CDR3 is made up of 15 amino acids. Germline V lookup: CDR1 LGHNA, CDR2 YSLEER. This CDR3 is CASSQDATGGTEAFF. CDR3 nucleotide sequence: TGCGCCAGCAGCCAAGATGCGACAGGGGGCACTGAAGCTTTCTTT.

In DNA, the CDR3 is TGTGCCAGCAGCCTCCAGCGGGGGGGCCGGTCCTACAATGAGCAGTTCTTC. It translates to CASSLQRGGRSYNEQFF. The V gene is TRBV7-2, the J gene TRBJ2-1; 10 bases match TRBD2. In germline, CDR1 is SGHTA, CDR2 FQGNSA. J was trimmed by 1 base and V by 5 bases; bases with no gene match: 8. CDR3 length equals 17 residues.

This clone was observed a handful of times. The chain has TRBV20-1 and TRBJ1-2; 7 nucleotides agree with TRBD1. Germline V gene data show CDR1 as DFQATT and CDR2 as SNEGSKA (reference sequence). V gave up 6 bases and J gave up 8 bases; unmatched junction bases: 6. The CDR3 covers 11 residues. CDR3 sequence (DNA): TGCAGTGCGTACGACAGGGACGGCTACACCTTC. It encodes CSAYDRDGYTF.

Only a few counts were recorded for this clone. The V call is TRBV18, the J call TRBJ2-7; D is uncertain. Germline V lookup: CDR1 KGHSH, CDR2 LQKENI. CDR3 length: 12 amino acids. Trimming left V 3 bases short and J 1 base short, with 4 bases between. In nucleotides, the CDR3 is TGTGCCAGCTCACCCGAGTCCTACGAGCAGTACTTC. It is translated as CASSPESYEQYF.

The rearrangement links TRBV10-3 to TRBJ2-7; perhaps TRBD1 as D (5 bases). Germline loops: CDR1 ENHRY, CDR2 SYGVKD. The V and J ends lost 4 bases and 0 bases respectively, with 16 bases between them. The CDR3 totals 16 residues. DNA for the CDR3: TGTGCCATCAGTGGAAGTGGACACTCGAGCTCCTACGAGCAGTACTTC. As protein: CAISGSGHSSSYEQYF.

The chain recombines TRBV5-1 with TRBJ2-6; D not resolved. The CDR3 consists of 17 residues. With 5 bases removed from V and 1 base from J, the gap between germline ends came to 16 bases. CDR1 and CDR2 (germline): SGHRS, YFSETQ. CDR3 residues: CASSPTSSGSGANVLTF. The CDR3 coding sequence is TGCGCCAGCAGTCCGACAAGTTCAGGTTCTGGGGCCAACGTCCTGACTTTC.

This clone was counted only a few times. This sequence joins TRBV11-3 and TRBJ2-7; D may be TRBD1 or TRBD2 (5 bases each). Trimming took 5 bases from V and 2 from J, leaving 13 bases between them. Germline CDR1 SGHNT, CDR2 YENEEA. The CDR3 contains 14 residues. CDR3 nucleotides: TGTGCCAGCAGCCCCGGGACGGGTGCCTACGAGCAGTACTTC. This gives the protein CASSPGTGAYEQYF.

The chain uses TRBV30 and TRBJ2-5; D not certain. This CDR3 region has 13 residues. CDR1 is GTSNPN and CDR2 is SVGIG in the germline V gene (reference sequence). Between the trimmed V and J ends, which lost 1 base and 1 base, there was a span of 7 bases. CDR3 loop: CAWSAGTQETQYF. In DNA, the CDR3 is TGTGCCTGGAGTGCTGGCACCCAAGAGACCCAGTACTTC.

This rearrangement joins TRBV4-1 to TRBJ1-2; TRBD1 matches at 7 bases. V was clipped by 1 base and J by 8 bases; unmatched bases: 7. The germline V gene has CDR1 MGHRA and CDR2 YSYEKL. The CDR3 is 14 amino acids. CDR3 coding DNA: TGCGCCAGCAGCCAAGTAGGCGCAGGGGGAGGCTACACCTTC. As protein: CASSQVGAGGGYTF.

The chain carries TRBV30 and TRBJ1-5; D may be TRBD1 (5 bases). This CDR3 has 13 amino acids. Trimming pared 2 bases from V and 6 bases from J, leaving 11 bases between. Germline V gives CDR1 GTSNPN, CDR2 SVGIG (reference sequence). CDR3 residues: CAWSLGVGQPQHF. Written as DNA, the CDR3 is TGTGCCTGGAGTTTGGGGGTTGGTCAGCCCCAGCATTTT. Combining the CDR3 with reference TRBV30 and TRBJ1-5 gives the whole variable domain SQTIHQWPATLVQPVGSPLSLECTVEGTSNPNLYWYRQAAGRGLQLLFYSVGIGQISSEVPQNLSASRPQDRQFILSSKKLLLSDSGFYLCAWSLGVGQPQHFGDGTRLSIL.